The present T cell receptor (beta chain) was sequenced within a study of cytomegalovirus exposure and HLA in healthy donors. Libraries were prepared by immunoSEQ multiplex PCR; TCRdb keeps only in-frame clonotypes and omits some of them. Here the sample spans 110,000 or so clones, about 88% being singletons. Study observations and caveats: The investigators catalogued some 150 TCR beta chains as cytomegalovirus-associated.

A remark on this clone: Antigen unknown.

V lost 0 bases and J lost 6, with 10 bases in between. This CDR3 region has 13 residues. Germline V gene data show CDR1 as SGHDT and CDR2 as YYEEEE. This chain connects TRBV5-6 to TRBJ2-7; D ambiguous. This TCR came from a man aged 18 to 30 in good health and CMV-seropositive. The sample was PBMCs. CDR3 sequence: CASSLGEAAEQYF. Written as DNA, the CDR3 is TGTGCCAGCAGCTTGGGAGAGGCCGCCGAGCAGTACTTC.